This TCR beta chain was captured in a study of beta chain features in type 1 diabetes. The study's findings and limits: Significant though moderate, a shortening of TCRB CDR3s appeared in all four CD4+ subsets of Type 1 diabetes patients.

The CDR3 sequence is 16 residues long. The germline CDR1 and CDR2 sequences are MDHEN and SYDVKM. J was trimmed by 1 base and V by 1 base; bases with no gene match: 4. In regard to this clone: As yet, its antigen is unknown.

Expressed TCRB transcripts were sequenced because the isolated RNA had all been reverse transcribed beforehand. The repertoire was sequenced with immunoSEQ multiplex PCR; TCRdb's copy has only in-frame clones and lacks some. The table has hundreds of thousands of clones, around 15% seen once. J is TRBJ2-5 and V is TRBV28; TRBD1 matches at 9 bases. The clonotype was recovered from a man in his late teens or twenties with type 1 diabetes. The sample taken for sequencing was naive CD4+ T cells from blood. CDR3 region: CASSLFGQGRQETQYF. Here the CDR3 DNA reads TGTGCCAGCAGTTTATTCGGACAGGGGCGCCAAGAGACCCAGTACTTC.